The 12 T cell receptor beta chains given below trace back to one sample, sequenced in a study of neurological immune-mediated disorders. TCRdb reprocessed the 5' RACE reads via MiXCR and lists one record per CDR3 protein. The sample carries approximately 50,000 distinct CDR3 sequences, roughly 3.8% recorded once. Material for sequencing was PBMCs. The receptors here all came from a man in his 60s with multiple sclerosis.

This clonotype was seen many times. This rearrangement joins TRBV6-5 to TRBJ1-1, with D possibly TRBD1 on 5 matching bases. Germline V gene sequence: CDR1 MNHEY, CDR2 SVGAGI. This CDR3 spans 13 amino acids. With 3 bases removed from V and 3 bases from J, the gap between germline ends came to 8 bases. CDR3 sequence (DNA): TGTGCCAGCAGTTATGTGGGGGACACTGAAGCTTTCTTT. Protein: CASSYVGDTEAFF.

About this clonotype itself: With a much larger clone just one base away, this may be a read error. The gene calls are TRBV20-1 and TRBJ2-5, with D possibly TRBD2 on 5 matching bases. The germline gives CDR1 DFQATT, CDR2 SNEGSKA (reference sequence). This CDR3 spans 12 amino acids. With 6 bases removed from V and 5 bases from J, the gap between germline ends came to 13 bases. CDR3 residues: CSAGKTRETQYF. The CDR3 DNA sequence: TGCAGTGCCGGGAAAACTCGGGAGACCCAGTACTTC.

This clonotype has a handful of counts. The CDR3 DNA follows: TGCGCCAGCAGCTTGGCGGGCGGGGCAAGCACAGATACGCAGTATTTT. Translating it yields CASSLAGGASTDTQYF. The J gene is TRBJ2-3, the V gene TRBV5-1; the D gene is possibly TRBD2 (6 bases). The CDR3 extends over 16 amino acids. Trimming removed 0 bases at V and 0 bases at J, with 11 bases between. CDR1 is SGHRS and CDR2 is YFSETQ in the germline V gene.

This clonotype was detected ten times or more. CDR3 in amino acids: CASSPDGSYEQYF. As DNA, the CDR3 is TGTGCCAGCAGCCCGGACGGGTCCTACGAGCAGTACTTC. This chain uses TRBV7-7 with TRBJ2-7; D not resolved. Trimming cost V 5 bases and J 1 base, with 9 bases left between them. Germline CDR1 and CDR2: SSHAT and FNYEAQ (reference sequence). CDR3 size: 13 residues.

There are many counts of this clonotype. V and J are TRBV5-1 and TRBJ2-1, with no clear D. The germline V gene encodes CDR1 SGHRS and CDR2 YFSETQ. The CDR3 is made up of 16 amino acids. The V end lost 5 bases, the J end lost 0 bases, and 15 bases lay between the germline ends. The CDR3, as DNA: TGCGCCAGCAGACCCCGGACGCCTAGCTCCTACAATGAGCAGTTCTTC. This sequence encodes CASRPRTPSSYNEQFF.

This clonotype is medium-sized by share. V gene TRBV5-6 combines with J gene TRBJ2-7; D unresolved. Germline V gene data show CDR1 as SGHDT and CDR2 as YYEEEE. Trimming removed 6 bases from V and 0 bases from J, with 7 bases in between. CDR3 length equals 12 residues. DNA for the CDR3: TGTGCCAGCAATGACGGCTCCTACGAGCAGTACTTC. Translation gives CASNDGSYEQYF.

This clonotype was picked up many times. This sequence joins TRBV20-1 and TRBJ2-1, with D unresolved. The CDR3 is 14 amino acids. Per the germline V gene, CDR1 is DFQATT and CDR2 is SNEGSKA (reference sequence). V was clipped by 6 bases and J by 0 bases, with 12 bases between them. The CDR3 DNA follows: TGCAGTGCCGAGTGGTTGAGCTCCTACAATGAGCAGTTCTTC. This codes for CSAEWLSSYNEQFF.

At least ten counts were recorded for this clonotype. The rearrangement joins TRBV27 to TRBJ2-7, with D uncertain. The CDR3 has 13 residues. CDR1 is MNHEY, CDR2 SMNVEV, per germline (reference sequence). V lost 2 bases and J 3 bases, leaving 8 bases between the germline ends. CDR3 sequence reads: CASSLGRNYEQYF. CDR3 sequence (DNA): TGTGCCAGCAGTTTAGGTCGGAACTACGAGCAGTACTTC.

The sample holds many counts of this clonotype. The chain combines TRBV20-1 with TRBJ1-5; 12 bases map to TRBD1. The CDR3 totals 16 residues. V shed 4 bases and J 3 bases; nucleotides not matched to a gene: 7. Germline CDR1 is DFQATT and CDR2 is SNEGSKA (reference sequence). For the CDR3, the DNA is TGCAGTGCTACAACGGGACAGGGGGCTTACAATCAGCCCCAGCATTTT. Protein sequence: CSATTGQGAYNQPQHF.

This clonotype occurred a few times. The CDR3 protein is CASRRTGTYEQYF. The CDR3 DNA reads as TGTGCCAGCAGGAGAACAGGGACTTACGAGCAGTACTTC. The chain is built from TRBV25-1 and TRBJ2-7; either TRBD1 or TRBD2 may fit D (6 bases each). This CDR3 is built from 13 residues. In germline, CDR1 is MGHDK, CDR2 SYGVNS. Trimming took off 6 bases at V and 4 bases at J, with 13 bases between the two ends.

This clonotype has ten or more counts. The V and J genes are TRBV27 and TRBJ1-6; maybe TRBD1 (6 bases). The germline V gene has CDR1 MNHEY and CDR2 SMNVEV (reference sequence). Between the trimmed V and J ends, which lost 5 bases and 7 bases, there was a span of 12 bases. The CDR3 is 14 amino acids. CDR3 loop: CASSRDTPNSPLHF. Written as DNA, the CDR3 is TGTGCCAGCAGTCGGGACACGCCAAATTCACCCCTCCACTTT.

This clonotype was detected ten times or more. The chain uses TRBV7-6 and TRBJ2-3, with D hard to call. The CDR3 covers 14 residues. CDR1 SGHVS and CDR2 FNYEAQ come from the germline V gene. V was clipped by 4 bases and J by 4 bases, with 12 bases between them. DNA for the CDR3: TGTGCCAGCAGCTCCGACCGGCTCCCAGATACGCAGTATTTT. Residues: CASSSDRLPDTQYF.